The rows below give T cell receptor beta chains drawn from one sample of a study of response to subunit inactivated influenza vaccine. TCRdb called the RT-PCR reads again in MiXCR, with one record for every CDR3 protein. This table has hundreds of thousands of distinct CDR3 sequences, around 14% appearing once. The specimen comprised PBMCs from blood, sampled around 14 days before vaccination. These receptor sequences come from a man in his forties or fifties who received an inactivated influenza vaccine. The CDR3 runs from the conserved cysteine through the conserved F or W. D genes are given only for firm matches. The size of a clone is reported for some rows only, either as once, few or many, or as a class for expanded clones.

v_call	clone_size	d_call	j_call	cdr3_aa	cdr3_nt
TRBV7-2	.	TRBD1	TRBJ2-7	CASSLQGAVTYEQYF	TGTGCCAGCAGCTTACAGGGGGCCGTAACCTACGAGCAGTACTTC
TRBV10-3	.	.	TRBJ2-2	CAISETPSSTGELFF	TGTGCCATCAGTGAAACCCCTTCTAGCACCGGGGAGCTGTTTTTT
TRBV7-2	.	.	TRBJ2-5	CASSPWRAQETQYF	TGTGCCAGCAGCCCTTGGCGGGCCCAAGAGACCCAGTACTTC
TRBV7-9	many	.	TRBJ2-2	CASSLDANTGELFF	TGCGCCAGCAGCCTGGACGCAAACACCGGGGAGCTGTTTTTT
TRBV30	few	TRBD1	TRBJ2-3	CAWSRYRGDTQYF	TGTGCCTGGAGCCGGTACAGGGGAGATACGCAGTATTTT
TRBV7-3	.	.	TRBJ2-2	CASSRASQNTGELFF	TGTGCCAGCAGCCGGGCGTCCCAGAACACCGGGGAGCTGTTTTTT
TRBV10-3	few	.	TRBJ2-3	CAIRQQGPRTDTQYF	TGTGCCATCAGGCAACAGGGTCCGCGCACAGATACGCAGTATTTT
TRBV12-5	many	.	TRBJ2-2	CASGLARSRNTGELFF	TGTGCTAGTGGTTTGGCGCGATCTAGGAACACCGGGGAGCTGTTTTTT
TRBV5-1	few	.	TRBJ1-6	CASSLIGIDSPLHF	TGCGCCAGCAGCTTGATCGGTATAGATTCACCCCTCCACTTT
TRBV20-1	.	TRBD1	TRBJ2-7	CSAARQGKGGEQYF	TGCAGTGCTGCCCGACAGGGGAAAGGGGGCGAGCAGTACTTC
TRBV4-3	few	TRBD2	TRBJ2-1	CASSQVHPLAGVDEQFF	TGCGCCAGCAGCCAAGTACATCCCCTAGCGGGAGTGGATGAGCAGTTCTTC
TRBV27	.	TRBD2	TRBJ2-1	CASSLRASGGGDEQFF	TGTGCCAGCAGTTTACGGGCTAGCGGGGGGGGCGATGAGCAGTTCTTC
TRBV4-3	few	TRBD2	TRBJ2-3	CASSQVSLAGISFTDTQYF	TGCGCCAGCAGCCAAGTCTCTCTAGCGGGGATTTCCTTCACAGATACGCAGTATTTT
TRBV5-1	.	.	TRBJ2-1	CASSLGNNYNEQFF	TGCGCCAGCAGCTTGGGCAATAACTACAATGAGCAGTTCTTC
TRBV4-2	.	.	TRBJ2-2	CASSQGRQYTGELFF	TGTGCCAGCAGCCAAGGGAGACAGTACACCGGGGAGCTGTTTTTT
TRBV11-2	.	.	TRBJ2-1	CASSKKTTTGMDPLQCQFF	TGTGCCAGCAGCAAAAAAACGACCACAGGGATGGACCCTCTACAATGCCAGTTCTTC
TRBV15	.	.	TRBJ2-4	CATSRWDNTNKNIQYF	TGTGCCACCAGCCGCTGGGATAACACCAACAAAAACATTCAGTACTTC
TRBV12-3/TRBV12-4	few	.	TRBJ1-5	CASSLARTHQPQHF	TGTGCCAGCAGTTTAGCCCGTACTCATCAGCCCCAGCATTTT
TRBV11-2	few	.	TRBJ2-7	CASSLVIGGGYEQYF	TGTGCCAGCAGCTTAGTAATTGGTGGGGGTTACGAGCAGTACTTC
TRBV7-8	.	.	TRBJ1-2	CASSLGSPYLGGDGYTF	TGTGCCAGCAGCTTAGGCAGCCCTTACCTTGGGGGGGATGGCTACACCTTC
TRBV12-3/TRBV12-4	.	.	TRBJ2-4	CATAARTKNIQYF	TGTGCCACGGCCGCCCGTACCAAAAACATTCAGTACTTC
TRBV7-6	few	.	TRBJ2-3	CASSLEIWDTQYF	TGTGCCAGCAGCTTAGAGATTTGGGATACGCAGTATTTT
TRBV2	.	.	TRBJ2-1	CASSEGRILNEQFF	TGTGCCAGCAGTGAAGGACGTATCCTCAATGAGCAGTTCTTC
TRBV7-2	few	TRBD2	TRBJ2-7	CASSLGGLAGPYEQYF	TGTGCCAGCAGCTTAGGCGGGCTAGCGGGGCCCTACGAGCAGTACTTC
TRBV30	few	.	TRBJ1-5	CAWSPGQPYQPQHF	TGTGCCTGGAGCCCGGGGCAGCCTTATCAGCCCCAGCATTTT
TRBV11-1	many	TRBD2	TRBJ2-3	CASSSKVRLAGVQGTQYF	TGTGCCAGCAGCTCAAAGGTTCGACTAGCGGGGGTTCAGGGTACGCAGTATTTT
TRBV29-1	.	TRBD2	TRBJ2-1	CSVGTSGKVNEQFF	TGCAGCGTAGGGACTAGCGGGAAGGTCAATGAGCAGTTCTTC
TRBV7-3	.	.	TRBJ2-3	CASSLTPRTDTQYF	TGTGCCAGCAGCTTAACCCCGCGCACAGATACGCAGTATTTT